The present TCR beta chain was sequenced within a study of identical twins. Overall study results and limits: Abundant beta clonotypes from cord blood had fewer insertions, unlike memory repertoires, which showed none. Conclusions were based on cross-sectional statistical analysis, without following the same donors. Out-of-frame TCR alpha sharing observed in monozygotic twins exceeded model estimates. Analyses of zero insertions could be partly confounded by invariant MAIT and iNKT cells.

Comments on this clonotype: Its matching antigen is unknown.

TCRdb reprocessed the 5' RACE reads via MiXCR and lists one record per CDR3 protein. The data show 350,000 or so distinct CDR3 sequences, 7% to 9.5% seen once. Sequencing was done on a sample of naive T cells sorted from blood. This sequence was found in a woman in her fifties or sixties in good health.

Here the CDR3 DNA reads TGCGCCAGCAGCCAAGGGATTAGCGGGAGTCTTCGAGATACGCAGTATTTT. This translates into CASSQGISGSLRDTQYF. The V gene is TRBV4-1, the J gene TRBJ2-3, with 9 bases lining up with TRBD2. V lost 1 base to trimming and J lost 5 bases; unmatched junction nucleotides: 10. The CDR3 extends over 17 amino acids. Germline loops: CDR1 MGHRA, CDR2 YSYEKL.